The 18 T cell receptor beta chains listed next were all sequenced from one sample in a study of T-cell reconstitution after alpha-beta-depleted transplantation in children. For TCRbeta, the library was prepared with unique molecular identifiers. Using its own MiXCR run on the PCR reads, TCRdb lists one record per CDR3 protein. Here the sample spans approximately 230,000 distinct CDR3 sequences, 20% to 30% being singletons. This specimen consisted of PBMCs, mostly from graft donor cells, obtained 360 days after TCRalphabeta/CD19-depleted stem cell transplant. The receptors come from a female patient aged 2-15 years who had a stem cell transplant for congenital amegakaryocytic thrombocytopenia, so the T cells may come from the graft donor.

The chain carries TRBV12-3 or TRBV12-4 and TRBJ1-2, with 10 bases matching TRBD1. The CDR3 is made up of 14 amino acids. With V trimmed by 5 bases and J by 4 bases, 4 bases remained unmatched. CDR3 region: CASSPGQGFYGYTF. The CDR3 DNA sequence: TGTGCCAGCAGTCCGGGACAGGGGTTCTATGGCTACACCTTC.

The gene calls are TRBV20-1 and TRBJ2-3, with 10 bases fitting TRBD2. Germline V gene lookup returns CDR1 DFQATT and CDR2 SNEGSKA (reference sequence). After removal of 5 bases from V and 1 base from J, the junction contained 12 bases not matched to a gene. CDR3 length: 17 residues. CDR3 sequence: CSARKRGTSARTDTQYF. In nucleotides, the CDR3 is TGCAGTGCTCGGAAAAGGGGGACTAGCGCACGCACAGATACGCAGTATTTT.

The J gene is TRBJ2-5, the V gene TRBV7-9, with a possible D match to TRBD2 (6 bases). Trimming stripped 1 base from V and 2 bases from J, with 11 bases between. Germline V gives CDR1 SEHNR, CDR2 FQNEAQ (reference sequence). The CDR3 runs to 15 residues. The CDR3 nucleotides are TGTGCCAGCAGCTTAGGAGCGGGCCAGCAAGAGACCCAGTACTTC. This codes for CASSLGAGQQETQYF.

This chain joins TRBV14 and TRBJ2-1; the D gene is possibly TRBD2 (5 bases). Germline assignment: CDR1 SGHDN and CDR2 FVKESK. The CDR3 runs 13 residues. Trimming shortened V by 3 bases and J by 7 bases, and 10 bases separated the two germline ends. CDR3 bases: TGTGCCAGCAGCCAGCCCGGGGTGAATGAGCAGTTCTTC. It specifies CASSQPGVNEQFF. Variable domain in full (rest from reference TRBV14 and TRBJ2-1): EAGVTQFPSHSVIEKGQTVTLRCDPISGHDNLYWYRRVMGKEIKFLLHFVKESKQDESGMPNNRFLAERTGGTYSTLKVQPAELEDSGVYFCASSQPGVNEQFFGPGTRLTVL.

At least ten counts were recorded for this clonotype. The rearrangement joins TRBV28 to TRBJ2-1; the match to TRBD2 covers 9 bases. The V and J ends lost 6 bases and 4 bases, in that order; junction bases with no gene match: 7. This CDR3 has 15 amino acids. Germline CDR1 MDHEN, CDR2 SYDVKM. The CDR3 reads CASRFTSGLYNEQFF. The CDR3 coding sequence is TGTGCCAGCAGATTTACTAGCGGGCTATACAATGAGCAGTTCTTC.

This clonotype was counted a few times. This rearrangement joins TRBV3-1 to TRBJ2-3; TRBD1 matches 7 bases. Germline values: CDR1 LGHDT, CDR2 YNNKEL (reference sequence). The V and J ends lost 1 base and 4 bases, in that order; junction bases with no gene match: 5. The length of the CDR3 is 15 residues. Here the CDR3 reads CASSQATGFADTQYF. CDR3 coding DNA: TGTGCCAGCAGCCAAGCGACAGGGTTCGCAGATACGCAGTATTTT.

The gene calls are TRBV5-5 and TRBJ2-7, with a tentative D call TRBD2 (5 bases). Germline V CDR1 and CDR2: SGHKS, YYEKEE (reference sequence). V lost 6 bases and J lost 2, with 18 bases in between. The length of the CDR3 is 15 residues. The CDR3 loop reads CASTPRPGFTYEQYF. CDR3 in DNA: TGTGCCAGCACCCCCCGACCGGGGTTTACCTACGAGCAGTACTTC. Full variable domain (outside the CDR3, taken from reference TRBV5-5 and TRBJ2-7): DAGVTQSPTHLIKTRGQQVTLRCSPISGHKSVSWYQQVLGQGPQFIFQYYEKEERGRGNFPDRFSARQFPNYSSELNVNALLLGDSALYLCASTPRPGFTYEQYFGPGTRLTVT.

The V gene is TRBV7-6, the J gene TRBJ2-1; 9 positions agree with TRBD2. Germline trimming cut 3 bases from V and 1 base from J; bases unmatched to any gene: 1. The CDR3 runs 15 residues. The germline V gene encodes CDR1 SGHVS and CDR2 FNYEAQ. The CDR3 DNA sequence: TGTGCCAGCAGCTTTCTAGCGGGGTCCTACAATGAGCAGTTCTTC. Encoded protein: CASSFLAGSYNEQFF.

The chain carries TRBV20-1 and TRBJ2-7; 8 bases are shared with TRBD2. The ends lost 3 bases at V and 4 bases at J; junction bases unmatched: 8. The CDR3 runs to 14 residues. CDR1 is DFQATT and CDR2 is SNEGSKA in the germline V gene (reference sequence). The CDR3 loop reads CSASRSGLAYEQYF. The CDR3 bases are TGCAGTGCTAGCCGGAGTGGACTAGCTTACGAGCAGTACTTC.

As concerns this clonotype: It may be a read error: a sequence one base away is much more abundant. V gene TRBV4-1 combines with J gene TRBJ2-3; D not resolved. The CDR3 is 12 amino acids. CDR1 and CDR2 from the germline V gene are MGHRA and YSYEKL. The CDR3 region is CASSQAFATEYF. CDR3 coding DNA: TGCGCCAGCAGCCAAGCGTTCGCTACGGAGTATTTT.

This chain uses TRBV6-1 with TRBJ2-1; tentatively, D is TRBD2 (5 bases). The germline V and J ends were trimmed by 5 bases and 1 base, with 15 bases remaining between them. The CDR3 contains 16 residues. Germline-derived CDR1 and CDR2 are MNHNS and SASEGT. CDR3 residues: CASSPAPPGSYNEQFF. In DNA form, the CDR3 reads TGTGCCAGCAGTCCAGCCCCTCCGGGGTCCTACAATGAGCAGTTCTTC.

V and J are TRBV13 and TRBJ2-3, with 7 bases that match TRBD1. Germline assignment: CDR1 PRHDT and CDR2 FYEKMQ (reference sequence). The CDR3 length is 18 residues. Losses at the gene ends were 4 bases for V and 0 bases for J; bases not matched to a gene: 13. This CDR3 reads CASSYRDRYSTSTDTQYF. In DNA, the CDR3 is TGTGCCAGCAGCTACCGGGACAGATACTCCACTAGCACAGATACGCAGTATTTT.

This chain connects TRBV6-5 to TRBJ2-1, with a tentative D call TRBD1 (6 bases). The CDR3 runs to 14 residues. V dropped 3 bases and J dropped 5 bases, with 11 bases sitting between them. Per germline, CDR1 MNHEY and CDR2 SVGAGI. DNA for the CDR3: TGTGCCAGCAGTTATCGGACAGCGGACAATGAGCAGTTCTTC. Amino acid sequence: CASSYRTADNEQFF.

This clonotype has a handful of counts. This chain links TRBV12-3 or TRBV12-4 with TRBJ2-1; unclear D gene. V was cut by 3 bases and J by 9 bases, with 6 bases left in between. The CDR3 consists of 11 residues. As DNA, the CDR3 is TGTGCCAGCAGTTTGTGGGGTGAGCAGTTCTTC. Its translation is CASSLWGEQFF.

This clonotype was detected a few times. The chain recombines TRBV7-9 with TRBJ2-7, with 7 bases aligning to TRBD1. The CDR3 is made up of 14 amino acids. Germline CDR1 is SEHNR and CDR2 is FQNEAQ (reference sequence). The V segment lost 8 bases and the J segment 1 base; nucleotides outside the gene matches: 8. In nucleotides, the CDR3 is TGTGCCAGCCGAAGACAGGGCGCGTCCTACGAGCAGTACTTC. Amino acids: CASRRQGASYEQYF.

This clonotype was picked up one time. The final CDR3 position lacks the conserved phenylalanine or tryptophan, pointing to a likely read error. This chain connects TRBV12-3 or TRBV12-4 to TRBJ1-2, with TRBD1 matching 9 bases. The CDR3 is made up of 14 amino acids. V gave up 5 bases and J gave up 8 bases; unmatched junction bases: 9. As DNA, the CDR3 is TGTGCCAGCAGTCCCACACTCACAGGGGGCGGCTACACCTGC. As protein: CASSPTLTGGGYTC.

The sample holds a few counts of this clonotype. The chain recombines TRBV25-1 with TRBJ2-7; D unresolved. The CDR3 has 12 amino acids. Germline CDR1 and CDR2: MGHDK and SYGVNS. Between the trimmed V and J ends, which lost 1 base and 3 bases, there was a span of 4 bases. CDR3 coding DNA: TGTGCCAGCAGTGAATCTAGCTACGAGCAGTACTTC. Translated: CASSESSYEQYF.

V is TRBV4-1 and J is TRBJ2-4; D unresolved. This CDR3 is 15 amino acids long. V shed 2 bases and J shed 0 bases, with 8 bases lying between them. Germline V gene lookup returns CDR1 MGHRA and CDR2 YSYEKL. This chain's CDR3 is CASSQLELAKNIQYF. The CDR3 bases are TGCGCCAGCAGCCAACTGGAACTAGCCAAAAACATTCAGTACTTC.